The 8 T cell receptor beta chains below all came from one sample that was sequenced in a study of shared clonotypes between healthy human individuals. The method was immunoSEQ multiplex PCR; TCRdb's version includes in-frame clones alone and lacks a portion of them. The table shows 2 million to 2.5 million clones, with around 93% occurring only once. Sequencing used naive CD4+ T cells from PBMCs. This sample's subset: CD45RA+ positively selected. The source is a man between 18 and 29 years old in good health. Some clones in this sample may be carry-over from other donors' samples.

The V call is TRBV5-1, the J call TRBJ1-5; D gene ambiguous. Per the germline V gene, CDR1 is SGHRS and CDR2 is YFSETQ. This CDR3 comprises 17 residues. V was trimmed by 0 bases and J by 0 bases, leaving 13 bases between them. The CDR3 loop reads CASSLDPADISNQPQHF. The CDR3 region has the DNA TGCGCCAGCAGCTTGGACCCCGCAGATATTAGCAATCAGCCCCAGCATTTT.

The chain has TRBV14 and TRBJ1-2; perhaps TRBD1 as D (5 bases). Deletions cut 4 bases from V and 3 bases from J, with 12 bases between. Germline values: CDR1 SGHDN, CDR2 FVKESK. The CDR3 runs 14 residues. The CDR3 loop is CASSPKRRDYGYTF. The DNA for the CDR3 is TGTGCCAGCAGCCCGAAACGCAGGGACTATGGCTACACCTTC.

Notes on this clone: Other DNA sequences in this sample translate to the same CDR3. The chain carries TRBV15 and TRBJ2-2; D call uncertain. CDR3 length: 14 amino acids. The germline V gene has CDR1 LNHNV and CDR2 YYDKDF (reference sequence). V lost 0 bases and J 5 bases, leaving 7 bases between the germline ends. CDR3 sequence reads: CATSRDLGTGELFF. For the CDR3, the DNA is TGTGCCACCAGCAGAGATTTGGGGACCGGGGAGCTGTTTTTT.

The chain carries TRBV6-6 and TRBJ2-7; perhaps TRBD1 as D (5 bases). CDR3 length equals 16 residues. Trimming pared 10 bases from V and 3 bases from J, leaving 25 bases between. Germline V gives CDR1 MNHNY, CDR2 SVGAGI (reference sequence). CDR3 in amino acids: CATQLQGFPGHYEQYF. The CDR3 nucleotides read TGTGCCACTCAGTTACAAGGATTCCCAGGGCACTACGAGCAGTACTTC.

V and J are TRBV27 and TRBJ2-7; possibly TRBD1 for D (5 bases). Looked up from germline, CDR1 is MNHEY and CDR2 is SMNVEV (reference sequence). This CDR3 contains 14 residues. The ends were cut back, 3 bases at V and 0 bases at J, with 9 bases in the middle. In DNA, the CDR3 is TGTGCCAGCAGTTTTCAGGACACCTCCTACGAGCAGTACTTC. Protein: CASSFQDTSYEQYF.

V gene TRBV7-9 combines with J gene TRBJ1-2, with D unclear. CDR1 is SEHNR and CDR2 is FQNEAQ in the germline V gene (reference sequence). V lost 1 base, J lost 1 base, and 7 bases lay in between. The CDR3 has 14 residues. The CDR3 coding sequence is TGTGCCAGCAGCTTAGGGTGGAGTAACTATGGCTACACCTTC. Translating it yields CASSLGWSNYGYTF.

The chain links TRBV4-1 to TRBJ2-7; 7 positions agree with TRBD1. The V gene's germline CDR1 is MGHRA and CDR2 YSYEKL. The CDR3 totals 16 residues. With 2 bases clipped from V and 0 bases from J, the junction kept 7 bases outside the gene matches. In DNA, the CDR3 is TGCGCCAGCAGCCAATCCGGGACAGCAAACTCCTACGAGCAGTACTTC. Protein: CASSQSGTANSYEQYF.

The gene calls are TRBV7-7 and TRBJ2-3; D gene unclear. The CDR3 is made up of 15 amino acids. The V and J ends lost 2 bases and 2 bases respectively, with 11 bases between them. Per the germline V gene, CDR1 is SSHAT and CDR2 is FNYEAQ (reference sequence). CDR3 DNA sequence: TGTGCCAGCAGCTTAAGTGGGAAGGACACAGATACGCAGTATTTT. It encodes CASSLSGKDTDTQYF.